The 5 T cell receptor beta chains presented below share a single source sample, sequenced in a study of OX40 agonist ivuxolimab in advanced cancers. The repertoire was sequenced with immunoSEQ multiplex PCR; TCRdb's copy has only in-frame clones and lacks some. The sample contains 53,000 or so clones, over 90% of which appear only once. The input for sequencing was CD4+ or CD8+ T cells sorted from blood, taken in a trial of the OX40 agonist ivuxolimab. Source of these receptors: an adult with an advanced solid tumor such as melanoma, head and neck, liver or kidney cancer.

The chain has TRBV4-3 and TRBJ1-2; D is undetermined. The CDR3 spans 14 residues. Germline values: CDR1 LGHNA, CDR2 YSLEER. V lost 3 bases, J lost 4 bases, and 12 bases lay in between. CDR3 loop: CASSHGVAGYGYTF. CDR3 in DNA: TGCGCCAGCAGCCACGGGGTGGCGGGCTATGGCTACACCTTC.

The CDR3 bases are TGTGCCAGCAGCTTGGGACAGGGTGAGACTAATGAAAAACTGTTTTTT. Its protein is CASSLGQGETNEKLFF. The V call is TRBV5-8, the J call TRBJ1-4; 7 nucleotides line up with TRBD1. Germline V gene lookup returns CDR1 SGHTS and CDR2 YDEGEE. This CDR3 has 16 residues. The V and J ends lost 0 bases and 2 bases, in that order; junction bases with no gene match: 4.

This chain connects TRBV28 to TRBJ2-2; D is perhaps TRBD2 (6 bases). The CDR3 length is 11 residues. Germline-derived CDR1 and CDR2 are MDHEN and SYDVKM. Trimming cost V 6 bases and J 7 bases, with 6 bases left between them. The CDR3: CASRRGGELFF. CDR3 DNA: TGTGCCAGCAGGCGGGGCGGGGAGCTGTTTTTT.

V usage is TRBV5-1 and J usage is TRBJ2-2; 9 positions agree with TRBD2. CDR3 length equals 16 residues. Germline CDR1 and CDR2: SGHRS and YFSETQ. V lost 2 bases, J lost 0 bases, and 2 bases stayed unmatched. The chain's CDR3 is CASSFEREANTGELFF. As DNA, the CDR3 is TGCGCCAGCAGCTTCGAGCGGGAGGCGAACACCGGGGAGCTGTTTTTT.

In its sample, this clone was seen once. The rearrangement joins TRBV4-3 to TRBJ2-5; 7 bases match TRBD1. V was clipped by 0 bases and J by 5 bases; unmatched bases: 9. CDR3 size: 16 residues. The germline V gene has CDR1 LGHNA and CDR2 YSLEER. CDR3 region: CASSQDTEGAGETQYF. CDR3 DNA sequence: TGCGCCAGCAGCCAAGATACCGAGGGGGCTGGGGAGACCCAGTACTTC.